This TCR beta chain appears in the sequencing data of a study of T cell responses to AZD1222 COVID-19 vaccine. General study points: AZD1222 recipients seropositive at baseline numbered only six. After the peak T cell response, and only then, were repertoires sampled.

V lost 0 bases and J lost 1; bases outside the gene matches: 6. The CDR3 is made up of 16 amino acids. Germline V gene lookup returns CDR1 ENHRY and CDR2 SYGVKD. Libraries were prepared by immunoSEQ multiplex PCR; TCRdb keeps only in-frame clonotypes and omits some of them. Of about 180,000 clones in the sample, around 88% were seen once. This clone was recorded only once. Its antigen is unidentified. The chain uses TRBV10-3 and TRBJ2-7; 7 bases are a match to TRBD2. The sample consisted of peripheral blood, taken 28 days after the second AZD1222 dose. This TCR came from an adult who received the AZD1222 COVID-19 vaccine. The DNA of the CDR3 is TGTGCCATCAGTGAGTCGCACAGCGGGGAGTCCTACGAGCAGTACTTC. Amino acids: CAISESHSGESYEQYF.